This T cell receptor beta chain was recorded in a study of shared clonotypes between healthy human individuals. CDR1 and CDR2 from the germline V gene are MNHNY and SVGAGI (reference sequence). This CDR3 comprises 14 residues. The trim removed 5 bases at V and 4 bases at J, leaving 5 bases unmatched. Sequencing was performed with immunoSEQ multiplex PCR; in TCRdb, only in-frame clones are kept and a portion is missing. In the table there are 1 million to 1.3 million clones, approximately 80% of which are singletons. The clonotype was recovered from a man between 18 and 35 years old in good health. Some clones in this sample may be carry-over from other donors' samples. This sequence joins TRBV6-6 and TRBJ1-1; TRBD1 matches at 9 bases. The sequenced material came from memory CD4+ T cells from PBMCs. This sample's subset: CD45RA-negative fraction. The CDR3 nucleotides read TGTGCCAGCAGTCCCGGGACAGGGAGCACTGAAGCTTTCTTT. It translates to CASSPGTGSTEAFF.